The 10 T cell receptor beta chains reported below all come from one sample, sequenced in a study of blood T cell repertoires in COVID-19. Repertoires were generated with immunoSEQ multiplex PCR, while TCRdb's copy carries only in-frame clones and drops some. The sample contains under 65,000 clones, 85% to 95% of which appear only once. Input material: peripheral blood. All receptors come from a man in his fifties with acute or convalescent COVID-19.

This clone turned up a few times. The chain carries TRBV19 and TRBJ1-2; 11 bases line up with TRBD1. The germline V gene has CDR1 LNHDA and CDR2 SQIVND (reference sequence). V trimming: 6 bases; J trimming: 5 bases; junction bases outside the gene matches: 8. CDR3 length equals 15 residues. The CDR3 DNA reads TGTGCCAGTAGGTCGGACAGGGGGCGAGATTATGGCTACACCTTC. As protein: CASRSDRGRDYGYTF.

The chain carries TRBV7-8 and TRBJ2-1; D gene uncertain. This CDR3 has 14 residues. V was cut by 1 base and J by 3 bases, with 7 bases left in between. Germline V gene data show CDR1 as SGHVS and CDR2 as FQNEAQ. CDR3 loop: CASSLGHGYNEQFF. The CDR3 DNA follows: TGTGCCAGCAGCTTAGGACATGGCTACAATGAGCAGTTCTTC.

The rearrangement links TRBV28 to TRBJ2-7, with a tentative D call TRBD1 (6 bases). Between the trimmed V and J ends, which lost 8 bases and 3 bases, there was a span of 11 bases. The germline CDR1 and CDR2 sequences are MDHEN and SYDVKM. The length of the CDR3 is 12 residues. The CDR3 here is CASCPRGYEQYF. The CDR3 DNA is TGTGCCAGCTGCCCCAGGGGCTACGAGCAGTACTTC.

The chain employs TRBV5-4 and TRBJ2-4, with D possibly being TRBD2 (6 bases). This CDR3 is 13 amino acids long. Germline assignment: CDR1 SGHNT and CDR2 YYREEE (reference sequence). V was shortened by 4 bases and J by 7 bases, with 12 bases between the two germline ends. The CDR3 sequence: CASSPFGGNIQYF. CDR3 nucleotides: TGTGCCAGCAGCCCTTTCGGAGGGAACATTCAGTACTTC.

The chain links TRBV19 to TRBJ1-1; D call uncertain. The CDR3 has 13 amino acids. Trimming took off 1 base at V and 9 bases at J, with 12 bases between the two ends. The germline CDR1 and CDR2 sequences are LNHDA and SQIVND (reference sequence). The CDR3 loop reads CASSIVRPGKAFF. CDR3 nucleotides: TGTGCCAGTAGTATAGTCAGACCCGGGAAAGCTTTCTTT.

The J gene is TRBJ1-1, the V gene TRBV25-1; 9 bases agree with TRBD1. The CDR3 spans 13 residues. The germline CDR1 and CDR2 sequences are MGHDK and SYGVNS. The V segment lost 8 bases and the J segment 5 bases; nucleotides outside the gene matches: 6. For the CDR3, the DNA is TGTGCCAGCCGGGACAGGGAGGTTACTGAAGCTTTCTTT. Translated, it gives CASRDREVTEAFF.

CDR3 sequence (DNA): TGTGCCAGCAGCCAAGATTTCCTCCCAGGGGGCAATCAGCCCCAGCATTTT. It is translated as CASSQDFLPGGNQPQHF. The chain has TRBV3-1 (or the pseudogene TRBV3-2) and TRBJ1-5; D is possibly TRBD1 (6 bases). Germline V gives CDR1 LGHDT, CDR2 YNNKEL (reference sequence). This CDR3 has 17 amino acids. The V and J ends lost 0 bases and 2 bases respectively, with 14 bases between them.

J is TRBJ1-1 and V is TRBV5-6; D ambiguous. From germline, CDR1 is SGHDT and CDR2 YYEEEE. V was cut by 1 base and J by 4 bases, with 14 bases left in between. The CDR3 totals 15 residues. The CDR3 is CASSLWRPVSTEAFF. The CDR3 DNA sequence: TGTGCCAGCAGCTTGTGGCGGCCTGTTAGCACTGAAGCTTTCTTT.

The V gene is TRBV5-1, the J gene TRBJ2-3; TRBD2 agrees at 10 bases. V lost 0 bases and J lost 5; bases outside the gene matches: 0. Germline assignment: CDR1 SGHRS and CDR2 YFSETQ. CDR3 size: 14 residues. The CDR3 sequence is CASSLGTSGDTQYF. For the CDR3, the DNA is TGCGCCAGCAGCTTGGGGACTAGCGGAGATACGCAGTATTTT.

The rearrangement uses TRBV10-3 and TRBJ2-3; D is unresolved. The germline CDR1 and CDR2 sequences are ENHRY and SYGVKD. This CDR3 contains 15 residues. V lost 3 bases and J 0 bases, leaving 10 bases between the germline ends. The CDR3 loop reads CAISDPVRSTDTQYF. The CDR3 nucleotides are TGTGCCATCAGTGACCCCGTCCGGAGCACAGATACGCAGTATTTT.